This record covers a single TCR beta chain. The data were obtained in a study of blood T cell repertoires in COVID-19. Overall study context: Samples of COVID-19 (acute and convalescent) were obtained from the United States, Italy and Spain.

The CDR3 is made up of 15 amino acids. J lost 4 bases, V lost 6 bases, and 8 bases had no gene match. Looked up from germline, CDR1 is LNHDA and CDR2 is SQIVND (reference sequence). Sequencing was performed with immunoSEQ multiplex PCR; in TCRdb, only in-frame clones are kept and a portion is missing. The table lists 300,000 to 450,000 clones, 87% of them singletons, with about 2.3% in the top ten. Patients of the Seattle cohort, enrolled during active infection, were followed longitudinally. Sequenced sample: peripheral blood. The gene calls are TRBV19 and TRBJ1-3; the match to TRBD1 covers 8 bases. The sequence was collected from a woman aged 60-75 years with COVID-19, enrolled during active disease. The CDR3, as DNA: TGTGCCAGTAGCCATCTCGGACAGGGCGGAAACACCATATATTTT. It codes for CASSHLGQGGNTIYF.